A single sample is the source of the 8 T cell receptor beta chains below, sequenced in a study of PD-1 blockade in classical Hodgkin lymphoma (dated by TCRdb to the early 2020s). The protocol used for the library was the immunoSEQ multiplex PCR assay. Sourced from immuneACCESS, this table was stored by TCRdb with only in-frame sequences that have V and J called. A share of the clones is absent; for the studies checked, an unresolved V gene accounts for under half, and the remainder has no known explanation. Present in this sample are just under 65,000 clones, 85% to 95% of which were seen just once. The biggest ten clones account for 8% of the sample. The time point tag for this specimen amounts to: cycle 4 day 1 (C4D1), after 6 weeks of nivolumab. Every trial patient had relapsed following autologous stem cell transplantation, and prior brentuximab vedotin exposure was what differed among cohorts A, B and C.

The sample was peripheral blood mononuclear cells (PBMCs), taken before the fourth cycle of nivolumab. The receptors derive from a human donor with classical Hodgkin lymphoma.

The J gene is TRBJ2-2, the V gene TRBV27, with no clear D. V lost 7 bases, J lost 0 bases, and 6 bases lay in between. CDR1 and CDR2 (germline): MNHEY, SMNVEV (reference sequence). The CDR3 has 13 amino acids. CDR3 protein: CASISPNTGELFF. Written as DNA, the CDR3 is TGTGCCAGCATCTCCCCGAACACCGGGGAGCTGTTTTTT.

CDR3 sequence (DNA): TGTGCCAGCAGCGCCGGGACTAGCGGCACAGATACGCAGTATTTT. Its translation: CASSAGTSGTDTQYF. V and J are TRBV7-9 and TRBJ2-3; 10 nucleotides agree with TRBD2. The germline V gene has CDR1 SEHNR and CDR2 FQNEAQ (reference sequence). This CDR3 has 15 amino acids. V lost 5 bases and J lost 1; bases outside the gene matches: 3.

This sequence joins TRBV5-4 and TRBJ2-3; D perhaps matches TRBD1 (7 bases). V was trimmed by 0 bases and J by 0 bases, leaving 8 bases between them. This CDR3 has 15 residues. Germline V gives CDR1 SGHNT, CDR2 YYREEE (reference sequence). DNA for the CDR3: TGTGCCAGCAGCTTGGCAGGGGGGAGCACAGATACGCAGTATTTT. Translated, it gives CASSLAGGSTDTQYF.

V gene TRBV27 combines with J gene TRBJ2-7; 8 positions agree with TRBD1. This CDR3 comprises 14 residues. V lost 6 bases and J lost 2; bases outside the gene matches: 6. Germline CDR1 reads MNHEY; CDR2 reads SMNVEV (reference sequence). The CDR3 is CASRADRATYEQYF. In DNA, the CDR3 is TGTGCCAGCAGAGCGGACAGGGCCACCTACGAGCAGTACTTC.

CDR3 nucleotides: TGTGCCAGCAGCTCAGAGAACACCGGGGAGCTGTTTTTT. Residues: CASSSENTGELFF. The chain recombines TRBV7-9 with TRBJ2-2; the D is unclear. CDR1 and CDR2 (germline): SEHNR, FQNEAQ (reference sequence). V lost 4 bases and J 1 base, leaving 4 bases between the germline ends. This CDR3 is built from 13 residues. The full variable domain, in which reference TRBV7-9 and TRBJ2-2 provide the parts outside the CDR3, is DTGVSQNPRHKITKRGQNVTFRCDPISEHNRLYWYRQTLGQGPEFLTYFQNEAQLEKSRLLSDRFSAERPKGSFSTLEIQRTEQGDSAMYLCASSSENTGELFFGEGSRLTVL.

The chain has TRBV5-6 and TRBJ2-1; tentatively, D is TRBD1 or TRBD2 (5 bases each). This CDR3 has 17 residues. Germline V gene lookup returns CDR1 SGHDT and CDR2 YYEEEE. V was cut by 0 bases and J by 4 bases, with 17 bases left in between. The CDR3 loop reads CASSLGPRDVRYNEQFF. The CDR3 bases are TGTGCCAGCAGCTTGGGGCCCCGGGACGTCCGATACAATGAGCAGTTCTTC.

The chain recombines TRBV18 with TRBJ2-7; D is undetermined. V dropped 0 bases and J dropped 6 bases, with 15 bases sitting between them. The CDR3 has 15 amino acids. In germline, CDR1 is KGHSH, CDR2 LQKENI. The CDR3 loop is CASSPPDRPVGEQYF. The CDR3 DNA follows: TGTGCCAGCTCACCACCGGACCGACCCGTTGGCGAGCAGTACTTC.

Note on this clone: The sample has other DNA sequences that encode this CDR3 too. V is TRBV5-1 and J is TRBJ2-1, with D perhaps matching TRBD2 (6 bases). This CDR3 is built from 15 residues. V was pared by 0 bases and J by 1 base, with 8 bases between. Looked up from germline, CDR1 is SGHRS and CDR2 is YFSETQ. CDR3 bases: TGCGCCAGCAGCTTGGCCGGGAGTTCCTACAATGAGCAGTTCTTC. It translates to CASSLAGSSYNEQFF.